Each of the 4 T cell receptor beta chains below was sequenced from the same sample in a study of blood T cell repertoires in COVID-19. Sequencing was performed with immunoSEQ multiplex PCR; in TCRdb, only in-frame clones are kept and a portion is missing. Here the sample spans about 59,000 clones, roughly 80% being singletons. Sequencing used peripheral blood. These receptors were obtained from a human donor in a cohort sampled during active COVID-19.

This chain links TRBV24-1 with TRBJ2-1; 8 positions match TRBD1. This CDR3 contains 15 residues. V was clipped by 3 bases and J by 9 bases; unmatched bases: 9. Germline V lookup: CDR1 KGHDR, CDR2 SFDVKD. The CDR3 sequence: CATSDLGQGVAEQFF. The CDR3 DNA sequence: TGTGCCACCAGTGATCTAGGACAGGGTGTTGCTGAGCAGTTCTTC.

The chain links TRBV11-2 to TRBJ1-2; TRBD1 is a possible D gene (5 bases). There are 15 residues in the CDR3. Germline V gene data show CDR1 as SGHAT and CDR2 as FQNNGV. Deletions cut 1 base from V and 4 bases from J, with 13 bases between. The CDR3 nucleotides are TGTGCCAGCAGCTTAGCGACCGGGACTGTCTATGGCTACACCTTC. This sequence encodes CASSLATGTVYGYTF.

This clone was recorded only once. The chain joins TRBV27 to TRBJ2-3; 8 positions match TRBD2. CDR1 is MNHEY and CDR2 is SMNVEV in the germline V gene (reference sequence). This CDR3 is 15 amino acids long. The junction had 4 bases not matched to a gene; V was cut back by 5 bases and J by 0 bases. The CDR3 DNA follows: TGTGCCAGCAGTAATAGCGGGACTAGCACAGATACGCAGTATTTT. This gives the protein CASSNSGTSTDTQYF.

The rearrangement links TRBV6-5 to TRBJ2-1; 9 positions match TRBD1. The length of the CDR3 is 15 residues. The germline V gene has CDR1 MNHEY and CDR2 SVGAGI. The V and J ends lost 7 bases and 5 bases, in that order; junction bases with no gene match: 9. This CDR3 reads CASTTGTGKHNEQFF. The CDR3 nucleotides read TGTGCCAGCACCACCGGGACAGGGAAACACAATGAGCAGTTCTTC.